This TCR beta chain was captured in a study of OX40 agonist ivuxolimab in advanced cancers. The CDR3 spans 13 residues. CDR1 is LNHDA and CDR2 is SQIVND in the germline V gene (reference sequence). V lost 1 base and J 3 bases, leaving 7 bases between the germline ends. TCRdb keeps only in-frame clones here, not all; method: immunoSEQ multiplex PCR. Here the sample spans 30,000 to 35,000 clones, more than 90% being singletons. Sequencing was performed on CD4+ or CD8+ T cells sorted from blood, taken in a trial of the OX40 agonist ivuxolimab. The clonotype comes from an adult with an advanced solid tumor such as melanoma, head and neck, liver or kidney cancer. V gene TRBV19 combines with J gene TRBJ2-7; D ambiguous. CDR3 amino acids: CASSIGLLYEQYF. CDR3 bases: TGTGCCAGTAGTATAGGCCTCCTCTACGAGCAGTACTTC.